There are many counts of the clone carrying this T cell receptor beta chain. Antigen unknown. The sample comes from a study of T cells in Graves' hyperthyroidism and ophthalmopathy. The study's findings and limits: Also found in blood were most expanded thyroid clonotypes above 0.001.

Amplification targeted TCR beta CDR3 regions from RNA transcripts. The TCR CDR3 was amplified in a first-round RT-PCR using the HTBI primer set. TCRdb re-called the multiplex PCR reads through MiXCR, storing one row per CDR3 protein. Of 460,000 or so distinct CDR3 sequences in the sample, roughly 14% are singletons; the top ten hold around a sixth. The ends were cut back, 0 bases at V and 6 bases at J, with 14 bases in the middle. This CDR3 spans 15 amino acids. Germline V gene data show CDR1 as LGHDT and CDR2 as YNNKEL (reference sequence). J is TRBJ1-2 and V is TRBV3-1; D might be TRBD1 (5 bases). The clonotype originates from a woman aged 18 to 35 with Graves' hyperthyroidism. Sample: blood. The CDR3 DNA is TGTGCCAGCAGCCAAGACTGGGGGGATTGGAATGGCTACACCTTC. This encodes CASSQDWGDWNGYTF. Complete variable domain (other parts from reference TRBV3-1 and TRBJ1-2): DTAVSQTPKYLVTQMGNDKSIKCEQNLGHDTMYWYKQDSKKFLKIMFSYNNKELIINETVPNRFSPKSPDKAHLNLHINSLELGDSAVYFCASSQDWGDWNGYTFGSGTRLTVV.